This TCR beta chain was found in a study of blood T cell repertoires in COVID-19. Study overall: Sites in the United States, Italy and Spain provided acute and convalescent COVID-19 samples. Sample material is recorded as cDNA or gDNA derived from T cells, B-cell-depleted T cells, or PBMCs.

Original processing notes: Estimated nucleated cell counts came from reference gene primer amplification. Profiling relied on immunoSEQ multiplex PCR, and the TCRdb table lists in-frame clones only, not all of them. That table furnishes V, J and clone size, whereas the DNA furnished D and trimming. The sample consists of about 240,000 clones, around 86% of them appearing once. CDR3 length: 13 residues. Per germline, CDR1 MDHEN and CDR2 SYDVKM. Trimming pared 8 bases from V and 10 bases from J, leaving 15 bases between. The clonotype was recovered from a man younger than 45 who had recovered from COVID-19. Sequenced input: peripheral blood. This chain links TRBV28 with TRBJ1-6; D gene uncertain. The DNA for the CDR3 is TGTGCCAGCCACTCCTTATCCCTCTCACCCCTCCACTTT. It encodes CASHSLSLSPLHF.